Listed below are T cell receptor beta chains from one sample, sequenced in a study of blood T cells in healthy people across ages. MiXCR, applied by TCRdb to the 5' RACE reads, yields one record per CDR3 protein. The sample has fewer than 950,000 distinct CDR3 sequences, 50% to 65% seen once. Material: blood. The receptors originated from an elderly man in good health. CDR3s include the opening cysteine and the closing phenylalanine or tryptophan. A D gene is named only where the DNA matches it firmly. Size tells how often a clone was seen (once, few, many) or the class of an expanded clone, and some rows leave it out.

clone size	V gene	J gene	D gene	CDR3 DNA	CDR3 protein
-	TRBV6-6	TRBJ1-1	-	TGTGCCAGCACTCAAAACGAGGGACTGGGCACTGAAGCTTTCTTT	CASTQNEGLGTEAFF
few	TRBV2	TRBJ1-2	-	TGTGCCAGCAGTGAAGCGTCCTCCATTAGCGCCTACACCTTC	CASSEASSISAYTF
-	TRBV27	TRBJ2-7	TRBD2	TGTGCCAGCAGTTCCCCCGAGCGGGGCGAGCAGTACTTC	CASSSPERGEQYF
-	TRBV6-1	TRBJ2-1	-	TGTGCCAGCAGTGTCGGGACTTTAGGGGTCTACAATGAGCAGTTCTTC	CASSVGTLGVYNEQFF
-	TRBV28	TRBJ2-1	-	TGTGCCAGCAGTCCCGCAGGGGAGTTGTTGAATGAGCAGTTCTTC	CASSPAGELLNEQFF
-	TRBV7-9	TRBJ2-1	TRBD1	TGTGCCAGCAGCTTAGAGGGAACAGGGGGAATTGAGCAGTTCTTC	CASSLEGTGGIEQFF
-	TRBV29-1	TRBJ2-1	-	TGCAGCGTTGACGTAGGAGGGCAGTTCTTC	CSVDVGGQFF
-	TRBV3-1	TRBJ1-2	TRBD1	TGTGCCAGCAGCCAAGAATCTGGACAGGGGACTGGCTACACCTTC	CASSQESGQGTGYTF
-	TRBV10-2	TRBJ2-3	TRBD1	TGCGCCAGCAGTGAGGCAGGGGGTGGGAGATACGCGTATTTT	CASSEAGGGRYAYF
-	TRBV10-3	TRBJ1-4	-	TGTGCCATCAGTGAGTCGGACAGACCTAATGAAAAACTGTTTTTT	CAISESDRPNEKLFF
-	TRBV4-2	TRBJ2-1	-	TGTGCCAGCAGCCAAGATGGTGGGACCTCGACCGGTGAGCAGTTCTTC	CASSQDGGTSTGEQFF
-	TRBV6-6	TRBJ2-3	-	TGTGCCAGCAGCACGGCCCCTTCGCACGCGTATTTT	CASSTAPSHAYF
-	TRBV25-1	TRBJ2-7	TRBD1	TGTGCCAGCAGTGAAGCCGGGACAGGGGTAGGTGAGCAGTACTTC	CASSEAGTGVGEQYF
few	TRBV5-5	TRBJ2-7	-	TGTGCCAGCAGCTTGGCCCAGGGTGTTGGCTACGAGCAGTACTTC	CASSLAQGVGYEQYF
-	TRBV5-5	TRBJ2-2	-	TGTGCCAGCAGCTTGTGGGACAGCGGGAGAACCGGGGAGCTGTTTTTT	CASSLWDSGRTGELFF
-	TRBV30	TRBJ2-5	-	TGTGCCTGGAATATCCGGGCCAAGCAGCAGTACTTC	CAWNIRAKQQYF
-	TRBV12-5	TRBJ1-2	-	TGTGCTAGTGGTTTGCTGGTGAATGGCTACACCTTC	CASGLLVNGYTF
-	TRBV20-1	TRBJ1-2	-	TGCAGTGCTAGGGACTCAGGGCGGGGGCCTTTCTATGGCTACACCTTC	CSARDSGRGPFYGYTF
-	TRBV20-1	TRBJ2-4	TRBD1	TGCAGTGCTAGAGACCCAGGGGGAGCCAAAAACATTCAGTACTTC	CSARDPGGAKNIQYF
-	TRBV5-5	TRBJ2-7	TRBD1	TGTGCCAGCAGCGCCCTGGGACAGGTGTCCTACGAGCAGTACTTC	CASSALGQVSYEQYF
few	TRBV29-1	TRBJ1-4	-	TGCAGCGTTGGCAGCTTTCGGGAAAAACTGTTTTTT	CSVGSFREKLFF
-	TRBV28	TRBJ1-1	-	TGTGCCAGCAGTAGGCTTCAGGGAGCGAACACTGAAGCTTTCTTT	CASSRLQGANTEAFF
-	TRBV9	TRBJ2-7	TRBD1	TGTGCCAGCAGCGTAGAGGGCAGGGGGTACTACGAGCAGTACTTC	CASSVEGRGYYEQYF
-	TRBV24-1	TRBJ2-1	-	TGTGCCACCAGTGATCCCGGGAAGGGGCAGTTCTTC	CATSDPGKGQFF
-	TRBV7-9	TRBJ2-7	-	TGTGCCAGCAGCCTAACCCCCCAGACCGCCGGCGAGCAGTACTTC	CASSLTPQTAGEQYF
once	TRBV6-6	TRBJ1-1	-	TGTGCCAGCAAGAGACAGGCCATGAACACTGAAGCTTTCTTT	CASKRQAMNTEAFF
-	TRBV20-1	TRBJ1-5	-	TGCAGTGCTAGATCGCGTGACAGGACGATTCAGCCCCAGCATTTT	CSARSRDRTIQPQHF
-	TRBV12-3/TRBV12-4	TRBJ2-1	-	TGTGACAGCAGCCGAACTAATGAGCAGTTCTTC	CDSSRTNEQFF
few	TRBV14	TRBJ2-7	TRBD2	TGTGCCAGCAGCCCCTCAGCGGGAACCGAGCAGTACTTC	CASSPSAGTEQYF
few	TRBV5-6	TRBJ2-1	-	TGTGCCAGCAGCTTGATCCGCGTCCCAGACAATGAGCAGTTCTTC	CASSLIRVPDNEQFF
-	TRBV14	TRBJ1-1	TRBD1	TGTGCCAGCAGCCACCAAACTGGGACAGGGGGCCCGGAGGGTACTGAAGCTTTCTTT	CASSHQTGTGGPEGTEAFF
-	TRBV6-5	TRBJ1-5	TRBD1	TGTGCCAGCGCTGGGACCAGGGGGCAGCCCCAGCATTTT	CASAGTRGQPQHF
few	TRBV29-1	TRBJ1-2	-	TGCAGCGTTGCCAGGGATTCTAACTATGGCTACACCTTC	CSVARDSNYGYTF
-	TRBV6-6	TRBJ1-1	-	TGTGCCAGCAACGAACCGGGACGGGGAAACACTGAAGCTTTCTTT	CASNEPGRGNTEAFF
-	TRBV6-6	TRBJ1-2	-	TGTGCCAGCAGTTCCACTTTGGCAGGCTACACCTTC	CASSSTLAGYTF
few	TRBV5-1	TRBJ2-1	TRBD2	TGCGCCAGCAGCTTGGCTAGCGGGAGCTCCTACAATGAGCAGTTCTTC	CASSLASGSSYNEQFF
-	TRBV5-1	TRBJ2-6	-	TGCGCCAGCAGCTTGGGTCATAGCTCTGGGGCCAACGTCCTGACTTTC	CASSLGHSSGANVLTF
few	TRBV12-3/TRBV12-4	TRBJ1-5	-	TGTGCCAGCAGTTTAGATCGGCAAACCAATCAGCCCCAGCATTTT	CASSLDRQTNQPQHF
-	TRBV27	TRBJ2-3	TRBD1	TGTGCCAGCAGTTTAAACAGGGGGATTCTTGACAGATACGCGTATTTT	CASSLNRGILDRYAYF
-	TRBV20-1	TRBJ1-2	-	TGCAGTGCTAGCGGAGGGGACTATGGCTACACCTTC	CSASGGDYGYTF
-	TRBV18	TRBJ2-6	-	TGTGCCAGCTCACCCTTAACACCCGGAAGGACCAACGTCCTGACTTTC	CASSPLTPGRTNVLTF
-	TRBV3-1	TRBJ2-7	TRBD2	TGTGCCAGCAGCCAAGGGATAGACTTTAGCGGGAGCGGGGTCGAGCAGTACTTC	CASSQGIDFSGSGVEQYF